Included here is one T cell receptor beta chain sequence, with context. The antigen is not known. One base away lies a much larger clone, so this may be a sequencing read error. CDR3 and TCR beta VDJ profiling relied on a genomic DNA template. TCRdb used MiXCR to reprocess the reads, holding one entry per CDR3 protein. Among under 350,000 distinct CDR3 sequences listed, approximately 57% were seen once. CDR1 is MRHNA and CDR2 is SNTAGT in the germline V gene. The CDR3 has 16 residues. With 5 bases removed from V and 4 bases from J, the gap between germline ends came to 20 bases. The data were taken from a study of CD8+CD57+ T cells in acquired aplastic anemia. On the study more broadly: DNA recovered from sorted CD4+ and CD8+ cells had a mean of about 3 ug. Study conclusions and caveats: Researchers report that twenty-nine CD8+ CDR3 sequences appeared in both patients and controls.

For sequencing, patients were chosen who had shown expansion of CD8+CD57+ cells by flow cytometry. Severe acquired aplastic anemia affected all patients. The J gene is TRBJ1-1, the V gene TRBV6-4; D gene ambiguous. The TCR sequence derives from a human donor with aplastic anemia. Sample: sorted CD4+, CD8+, or CD8+CD57+ T cells (not recorded which) from PBMCs. CDR3 bases: TGTGCCAGCAGTAACCATGAACGGGGATCGTGCACTGAAGCTTTCTTT. It yields the protein CASSNHERGSCTEAFF.